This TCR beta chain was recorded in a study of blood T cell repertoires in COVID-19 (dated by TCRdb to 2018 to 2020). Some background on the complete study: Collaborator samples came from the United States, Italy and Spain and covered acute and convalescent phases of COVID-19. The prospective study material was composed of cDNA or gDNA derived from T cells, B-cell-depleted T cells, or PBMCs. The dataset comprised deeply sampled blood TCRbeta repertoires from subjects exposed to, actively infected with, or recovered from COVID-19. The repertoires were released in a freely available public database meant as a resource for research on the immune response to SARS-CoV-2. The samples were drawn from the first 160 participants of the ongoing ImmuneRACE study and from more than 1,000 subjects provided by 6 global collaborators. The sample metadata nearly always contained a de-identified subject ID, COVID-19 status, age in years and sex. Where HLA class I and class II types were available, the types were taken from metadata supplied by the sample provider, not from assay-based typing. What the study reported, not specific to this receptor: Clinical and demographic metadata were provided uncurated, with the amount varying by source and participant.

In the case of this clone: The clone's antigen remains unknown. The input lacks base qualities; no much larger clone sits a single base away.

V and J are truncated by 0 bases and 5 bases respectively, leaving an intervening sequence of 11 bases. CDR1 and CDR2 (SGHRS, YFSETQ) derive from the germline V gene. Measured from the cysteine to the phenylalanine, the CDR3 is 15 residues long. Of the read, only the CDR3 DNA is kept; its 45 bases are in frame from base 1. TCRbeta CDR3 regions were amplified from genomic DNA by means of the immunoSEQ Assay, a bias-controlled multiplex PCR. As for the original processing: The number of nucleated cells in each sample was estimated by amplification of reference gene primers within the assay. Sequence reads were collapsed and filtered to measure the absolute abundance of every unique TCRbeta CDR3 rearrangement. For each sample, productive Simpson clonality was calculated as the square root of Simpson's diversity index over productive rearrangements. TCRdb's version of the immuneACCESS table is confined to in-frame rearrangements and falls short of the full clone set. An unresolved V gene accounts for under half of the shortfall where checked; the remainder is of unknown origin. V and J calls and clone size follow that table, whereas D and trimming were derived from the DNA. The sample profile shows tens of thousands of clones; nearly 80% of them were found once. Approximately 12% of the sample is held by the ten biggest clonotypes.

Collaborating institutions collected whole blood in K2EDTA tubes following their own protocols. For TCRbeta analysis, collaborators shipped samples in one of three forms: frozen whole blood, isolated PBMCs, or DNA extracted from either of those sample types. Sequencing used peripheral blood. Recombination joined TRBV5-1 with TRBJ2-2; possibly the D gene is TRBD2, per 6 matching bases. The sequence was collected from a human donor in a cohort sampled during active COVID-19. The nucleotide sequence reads TGCGCCAGCAGCTTGGTGGCGCGGGGAACCGGGGAGCTGTTTTTT. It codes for CASSLVARGTGELFF.